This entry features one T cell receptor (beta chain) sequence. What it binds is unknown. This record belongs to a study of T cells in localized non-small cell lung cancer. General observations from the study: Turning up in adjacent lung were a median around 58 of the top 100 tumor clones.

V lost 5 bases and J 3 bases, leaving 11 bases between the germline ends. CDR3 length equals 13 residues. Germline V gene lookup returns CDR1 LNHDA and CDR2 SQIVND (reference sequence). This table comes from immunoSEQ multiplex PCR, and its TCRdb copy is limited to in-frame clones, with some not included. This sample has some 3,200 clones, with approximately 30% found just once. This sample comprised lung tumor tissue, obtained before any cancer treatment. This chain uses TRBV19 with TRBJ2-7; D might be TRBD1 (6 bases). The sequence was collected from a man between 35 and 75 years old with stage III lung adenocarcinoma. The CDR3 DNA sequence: TGTGCCAGTAGTCCGACAGGTAGCTACGAGCAGTACGTC. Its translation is CASSPTGSYEQYV.